The clone carrying this T cell receptor beta chain is a singleton in its sample. This specimen comes from a study of CD8+ T cells in alopecia areata. RNA was extracted and reverse transcribed into cDNA as the sequencing template. Sequencing was performed with immunoSEQ multiplex PCR; in TCRdb, only in-frame clones are kept and a portion is missing. The sample shows 75,000 to 100,000 clones, roughly two fifths of them seen only once. Germline V gene lookup returns CDR1 KGHSH and CDR2 LQKENI. V shed 3 bases and J shed 4 bases, with 7 bases lying between them. The CDR3 has 12 amino acids. The specimen sequenced was CD4+ T cells sorted from blood. This sequence joins TRBV18 and TRBJ2-7, with no clear D. The receptor comes from a human donor with alopecia areata. The CDR3 here is CASSPVNYEQYF. CDR3 DNA: TGTGCCAGCTCACCGGTAAATTACGAGCAGTACTTC.